Sequencing of this T cell receptor (beta chain) was carried out in a study of T cell repertoires in cytomegalovirus infection. Study background: Evidence of both CMV infection and a matching HLA type came from public TCR beta signatures.

Note on this clonotype: The antigen is not known. Without the conserved terminal phenylalanine or tryptophan, this CDR3 likely stems from a read error.

General study points: CMV-specific TCR beta clonotypes restricted by HLA-C dominated the ex vivo response.

In germline, CDR1 is SGHTA, CDR2 FQGNSA. The CDR3 loop spans 14 amino acids. V was clipped by 5 bases and J by 0 bases, with 8 bases between them. TCRdb ran MiXCR on the reads and lists one entry per CDR3 protein. The sample yields approximately 400,000 distinct CDR3 sequences, approximately 31% seen once. The sequence was obtained from a human donor in good health (CMV status not recorded). Some clones in this sample may be carry-over from other donors' samples. The J gene is TRBJ1-5, the V gene TRBV7-2; D not resolved. Sequences were obtained from PBMCs. The CDR3 loop is CASSPQYSNQPQHC. CDR3 nucleotides: TGTGCCAGCAGCCCACAGTATAGCAATCAGCCCCAGCATTGT.